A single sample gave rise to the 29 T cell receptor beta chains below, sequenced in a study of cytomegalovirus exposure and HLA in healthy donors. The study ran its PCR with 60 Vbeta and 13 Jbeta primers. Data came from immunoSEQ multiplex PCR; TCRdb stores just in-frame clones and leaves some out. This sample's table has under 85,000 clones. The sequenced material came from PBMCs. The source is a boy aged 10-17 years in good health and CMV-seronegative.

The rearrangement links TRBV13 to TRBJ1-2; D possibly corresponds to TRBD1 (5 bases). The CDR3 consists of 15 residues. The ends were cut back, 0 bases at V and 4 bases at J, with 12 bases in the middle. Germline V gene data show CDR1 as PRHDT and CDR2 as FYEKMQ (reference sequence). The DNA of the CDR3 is TGTGCCAGCAGCTTAGGGACAGTCCCTACCTATGGCTACACCTTC. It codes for CASSLGTVPTYGYTF.

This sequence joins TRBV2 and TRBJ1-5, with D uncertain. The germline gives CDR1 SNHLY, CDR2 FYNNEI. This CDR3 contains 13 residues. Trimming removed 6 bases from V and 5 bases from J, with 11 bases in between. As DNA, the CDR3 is TGTGCCAGCAGCGAATCCGGGGATCAGCCCCAGCATTTT. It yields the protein CASSESGDQPQHF. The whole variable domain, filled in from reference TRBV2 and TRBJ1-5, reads EPEVTQTPSHQVTQMGQEVILRCVPISNHLYFYWYRQILGQKVEFLVSFYNNEISEKSEIFDDQFSVERPDGSNFTLKIRSTKLEDSAMYFCASSESGDQPQHFGDGTRLSIL.

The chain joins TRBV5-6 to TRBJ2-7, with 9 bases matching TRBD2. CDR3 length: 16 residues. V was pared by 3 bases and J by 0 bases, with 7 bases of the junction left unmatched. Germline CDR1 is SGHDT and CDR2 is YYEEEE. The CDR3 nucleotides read TGTGCCAGCAGCTCCCCTCTAGCGGGACCCTCCTACGAGCAGTACTTC. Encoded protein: CASSSPLAGPSYEQYF.

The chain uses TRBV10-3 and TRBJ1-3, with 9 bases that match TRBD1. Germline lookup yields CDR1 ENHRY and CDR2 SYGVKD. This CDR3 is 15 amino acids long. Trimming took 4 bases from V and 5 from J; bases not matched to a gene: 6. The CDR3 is CAISASTGGRNTIYF. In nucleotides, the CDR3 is TGTGCCATCAGTGCCTCCACAGGGGGCAGAAACACCATATATTTT.

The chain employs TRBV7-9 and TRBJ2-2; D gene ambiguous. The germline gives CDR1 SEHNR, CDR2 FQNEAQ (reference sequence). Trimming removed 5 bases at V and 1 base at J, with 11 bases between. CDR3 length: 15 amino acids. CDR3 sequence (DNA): TGTGCCAGCAGCCCCACCCACAAGAACACCGGGGAGCTGTTTTTT. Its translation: CASSPTHKNTGELFF.

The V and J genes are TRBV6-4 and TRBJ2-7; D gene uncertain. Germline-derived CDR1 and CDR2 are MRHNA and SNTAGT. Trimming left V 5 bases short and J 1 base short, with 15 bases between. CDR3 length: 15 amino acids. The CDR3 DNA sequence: TGTGCCAGCAGTCACCTGAGCTTTTCATCCTACGAGCAGTACTTC. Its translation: CASSHLSFSSYEQYF.

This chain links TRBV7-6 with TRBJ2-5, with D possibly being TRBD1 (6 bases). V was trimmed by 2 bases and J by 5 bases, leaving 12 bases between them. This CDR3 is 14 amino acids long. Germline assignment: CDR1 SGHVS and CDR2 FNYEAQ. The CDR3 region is CASSLHPGVETQYF. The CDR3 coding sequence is TGTGCCAGCAGCTTACATCCAGGGGTCGAGACCCAGTACTTC.

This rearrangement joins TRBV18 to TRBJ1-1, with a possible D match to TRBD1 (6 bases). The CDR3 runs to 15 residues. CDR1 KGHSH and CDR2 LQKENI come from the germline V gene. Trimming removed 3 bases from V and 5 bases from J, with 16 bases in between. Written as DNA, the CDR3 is TGTGCCAGCTCACCTCGGGGCAGGGGCAGGACTGAAGCTTTCTTT. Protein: CASSPRGRGRTEAFF.

The CDR3 region is CASSEETGGDNSPLHF. CDR3 bases: TGCGCCAGCAGCGAGGAGACAGGGGGCGATAATTCACCCCTCCACTTT. The V gene is TRBV5-1, the J gene TRBJ1-6, with TRBD1 matching over 10 bases. Trimming removed 4 bases from V and 5 bases from J; junction bases left unmatched: 6. Germline CDR1 and CDR2: SGHRS and YFSETQ. This CDR3 is 16 amino acids long.

The DNA for the CDR3 is TGTGCCAGCAGCCCCACCGCGGGGTACAATGAGCAGTTCTTC. Its translation is CASSPTAGYNEQFF. The V call is TRBV7-6, the J call TRBJ2-1; D is perhaps TRBD2 (6 bases). CDR1 and CDR2 from the germline V gene are SGHVS and FNYEAQ. The CDR3 is made up of 14 amino acids. Trimming stripped 5 bases from V and 4 bases from J, with 12 bases between.

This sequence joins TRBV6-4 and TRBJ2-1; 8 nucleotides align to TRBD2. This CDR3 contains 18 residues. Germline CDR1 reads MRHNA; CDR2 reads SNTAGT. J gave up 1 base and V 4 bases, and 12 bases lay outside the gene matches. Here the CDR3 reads CASSVQASGFDSYNEQFF. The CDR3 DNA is TGTGCCAGCAGTGTCCAGGCTAGCGGGTTCGATTCCTACAATGAGCAGTTCTTC.

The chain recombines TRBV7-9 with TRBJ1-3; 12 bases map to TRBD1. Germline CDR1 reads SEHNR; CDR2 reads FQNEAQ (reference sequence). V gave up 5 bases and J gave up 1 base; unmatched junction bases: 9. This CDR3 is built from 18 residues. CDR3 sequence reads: CASSAPGQGAESGNTIYF. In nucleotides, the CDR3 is TGTGCCAGCAGCGCCCCGGGACAGGGGGCGGAATCTGGAAACACCATATATTTT. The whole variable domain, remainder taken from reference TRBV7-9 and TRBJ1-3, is DTGVSQNPRHKITKRGQNVTFRCDPISEHNRLYWYRQTLGQGPEFLTYFQNEAQLEKSRLLSDRFSAERPKGSFSTLEIQRTEQGDSAMYLCASSAPGQGAESGNTIYFGEGSWLTVV.

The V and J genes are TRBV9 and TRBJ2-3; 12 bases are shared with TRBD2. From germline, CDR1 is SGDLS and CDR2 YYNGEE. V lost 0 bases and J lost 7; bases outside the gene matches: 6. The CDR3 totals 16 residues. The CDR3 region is CASSVGPSGGANTQYF. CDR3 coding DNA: TGTGCCAGCAGCGTAGGTCCTAGCGGGGGGGCGAATACGCAGTATTTT.

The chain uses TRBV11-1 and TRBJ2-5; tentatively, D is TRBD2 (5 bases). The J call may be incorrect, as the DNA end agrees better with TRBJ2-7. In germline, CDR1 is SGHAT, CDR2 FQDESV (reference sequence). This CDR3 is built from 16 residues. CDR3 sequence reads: CASTIRPVTGLNEQYF. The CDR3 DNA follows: TGTGCCAGCACCATCAGACCCGTAACGGGGTTAAACGAGCAGTACTTC.

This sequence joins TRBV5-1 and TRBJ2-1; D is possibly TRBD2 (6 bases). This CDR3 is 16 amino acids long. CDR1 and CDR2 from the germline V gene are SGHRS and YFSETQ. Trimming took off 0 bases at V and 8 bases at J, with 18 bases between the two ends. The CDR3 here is CASSLGLDPHVDEQFF. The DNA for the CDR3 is TGCGCCAGCAGCTTGGGACTAGACCCTCACGTGGATGAGCAGTTCTTC. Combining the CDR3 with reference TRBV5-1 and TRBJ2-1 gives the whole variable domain KAGVTQTPRYLIKTRGQQVTLSCSPISGHRSVSWYQQTPGQGLQFLFEYFSETQRNKGNFPGRFSGRQFSNSRSEMNVSTLELGDSALYLCASSLGLDPHVDEQFFGPGTRLTVL.

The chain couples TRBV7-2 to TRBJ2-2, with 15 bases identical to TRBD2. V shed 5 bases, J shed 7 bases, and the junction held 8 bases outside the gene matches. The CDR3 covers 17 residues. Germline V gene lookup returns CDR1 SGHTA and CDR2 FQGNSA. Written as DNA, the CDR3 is TGTGCCAGCAGCCGGACTAGCGGGAGGGCCGTTGGCGGGGAGCTGTTTTTT. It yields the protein CASSRTSGRAVGGELFF. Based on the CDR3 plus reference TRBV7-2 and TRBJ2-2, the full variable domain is GAGVSQSPSNKVTEKGKDVELRCDPISGHTALYWYRQSLGQGLEFLIYFQGNSAPDKSGLPSDRFSAERTGGSVSTLTIQRTQQEDSAVYLCASSRTSGRAVGGELFFGEGSRLTVL.

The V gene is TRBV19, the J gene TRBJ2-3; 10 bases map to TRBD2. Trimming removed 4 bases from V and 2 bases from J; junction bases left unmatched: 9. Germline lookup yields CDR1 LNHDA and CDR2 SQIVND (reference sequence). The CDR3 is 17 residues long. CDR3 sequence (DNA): TGTGCCAGTAGTAACCCCCCTAGCGGGAGTCTCACAGATACGCAGTATTTT. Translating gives CASSNPPSGSLTDTQYF.

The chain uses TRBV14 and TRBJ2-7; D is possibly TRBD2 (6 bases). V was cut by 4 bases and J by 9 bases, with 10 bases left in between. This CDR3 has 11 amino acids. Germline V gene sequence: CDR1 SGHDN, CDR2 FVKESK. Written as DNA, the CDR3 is TGTGCCAGCAGCCTAGGGACTCCGCAGTACTTC. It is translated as CASSLGTPQYF.

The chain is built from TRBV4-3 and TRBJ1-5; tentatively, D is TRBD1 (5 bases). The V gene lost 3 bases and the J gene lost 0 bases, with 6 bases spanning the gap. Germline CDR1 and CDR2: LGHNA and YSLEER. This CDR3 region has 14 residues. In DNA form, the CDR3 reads TGCGCCAGCAGCCAGGGGCTTAGCAATCAGCCCCAGCATTTT. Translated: CASSQGLSNQPQHF.

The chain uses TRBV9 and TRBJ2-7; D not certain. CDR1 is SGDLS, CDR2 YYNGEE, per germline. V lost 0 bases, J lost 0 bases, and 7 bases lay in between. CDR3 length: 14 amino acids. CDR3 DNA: TGTGCCAGCAGCGTAGACCCGAGCTCCTACGAGCAGTACTTC. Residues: CASSVDPSSYEQYF.

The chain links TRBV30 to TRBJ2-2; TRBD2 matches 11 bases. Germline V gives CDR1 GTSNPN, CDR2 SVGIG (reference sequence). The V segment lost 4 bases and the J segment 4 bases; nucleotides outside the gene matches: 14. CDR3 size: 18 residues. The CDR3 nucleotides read TGTGCCTGGAACGGGTTCAATAGCGGGGGGGCGTTCACCGGGGAGCTGTTTTTT. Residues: CAWNGFNSGGAFTGELFF.

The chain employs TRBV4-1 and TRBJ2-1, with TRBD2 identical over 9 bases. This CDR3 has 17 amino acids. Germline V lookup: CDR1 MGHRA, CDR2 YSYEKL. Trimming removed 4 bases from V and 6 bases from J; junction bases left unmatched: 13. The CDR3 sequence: CASSRLGPGLATNEQFF. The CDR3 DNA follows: TGCGCCAGCAGCCGCCTAGGGCCGGGACTAGCAACCAATGAGCAGTTCTTC.

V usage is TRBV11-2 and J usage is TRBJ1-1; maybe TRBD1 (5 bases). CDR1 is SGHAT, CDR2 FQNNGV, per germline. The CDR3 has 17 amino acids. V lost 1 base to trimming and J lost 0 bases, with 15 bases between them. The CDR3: CASSLAPGPIMNTEAFF. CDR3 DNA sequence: TGTGCCAGCAGCTTAGCGCCAGGGCCTATTATGAACACTGAAGCTTTCTTT.

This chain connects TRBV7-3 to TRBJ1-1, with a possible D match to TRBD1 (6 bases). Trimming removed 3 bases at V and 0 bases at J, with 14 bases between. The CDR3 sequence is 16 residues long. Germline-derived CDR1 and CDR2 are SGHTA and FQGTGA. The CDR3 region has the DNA TGTGCCAGCAGCTTGGGACAAGGTTATATGAACACTGAAGCTTTCTTT. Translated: CASSLGQGYMNTEAFF.

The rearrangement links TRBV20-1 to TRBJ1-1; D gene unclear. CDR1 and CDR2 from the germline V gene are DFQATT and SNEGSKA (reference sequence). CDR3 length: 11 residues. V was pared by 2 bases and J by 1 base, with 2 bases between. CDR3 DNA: TGCAGTGCTAGACAGAACACTGAAGCTTTCTTT. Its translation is CSARQNTEAFF.

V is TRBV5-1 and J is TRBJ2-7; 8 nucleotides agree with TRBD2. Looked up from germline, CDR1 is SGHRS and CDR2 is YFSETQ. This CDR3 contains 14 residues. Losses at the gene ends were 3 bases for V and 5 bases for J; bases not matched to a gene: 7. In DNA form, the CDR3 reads TGCGCCAGCAGCTCAGCGGGAGCGAGTAACGAGCAGTACTTC. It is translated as CASSSAGASNEQYF.

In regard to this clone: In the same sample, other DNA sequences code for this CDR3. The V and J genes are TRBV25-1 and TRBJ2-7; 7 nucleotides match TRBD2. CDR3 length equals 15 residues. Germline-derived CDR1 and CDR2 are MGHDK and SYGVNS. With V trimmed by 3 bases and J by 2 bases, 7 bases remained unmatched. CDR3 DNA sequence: TGTGCCAGCAGTGATATTAGCGGGCCGACCTACGAGCAGTACTTC. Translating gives CASSDISGPTYEQYF.

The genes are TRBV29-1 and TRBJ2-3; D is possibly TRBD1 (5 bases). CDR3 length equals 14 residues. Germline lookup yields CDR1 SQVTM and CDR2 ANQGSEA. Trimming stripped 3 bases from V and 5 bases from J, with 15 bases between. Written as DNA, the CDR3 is TGCAGCGTTGATAAGGGGCTTCCAGGAGATACGCAGTATTTT. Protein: CSVDKGLPGDTQYF.

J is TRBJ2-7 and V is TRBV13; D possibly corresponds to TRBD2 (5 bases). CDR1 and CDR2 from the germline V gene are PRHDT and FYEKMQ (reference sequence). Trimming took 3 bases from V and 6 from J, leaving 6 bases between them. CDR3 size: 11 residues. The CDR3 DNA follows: TGTGCCAGCAGCTTTGGAGGCGAGCAGTACTTC. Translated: CASSFGGEQYF.